This TCR beta chain is from a study of cytomegalovirus exposure and HLA in healthy donors. Study findings and constraints: Data from an earlier analysis indicated that most TCR beta V segments were productive either about 87% or about 30% of the time.

Researchers ran the PCR with 60 Vbeta and 13 Jbeta primers. TCRdb's table, derived via immunoSEQ multiplex PCR, lists solely in-frame clones and lacks some. The table lists under 100,000 clones, roughly 76% of them singletons, with roughly 8.3% in the top ten. Germline V lookup: CDR1 SEHNR, CDR2 FQNEAQ (reference sequence). The CDR3 spans 12 residues. Trimming shortened V by 7 bases and J by 7 bases, and 11 bases separated the two germline ends. There are a few counts of this clone. Its specificity is not known. The chain couples TRBV7-9 to TRBJ1-5; the D gene is possibly TRBD1 (5 bases). This clonotype was sampled from a human donor in good health. Specimen: PBMCs. CDR3 sequence reads: CASTLGGQPQHF. The CDR3 DNA reads as TGTGCCAGCACCCTGGGGGGACAGCCCCAGCATTTT.